What follows are 29 T cell receptor beta chains derived from one specimen sequenced in a study of blood T cell repertoires in COVID-19. Using immunoSEQ multiplex PCR, the repertoire was profiled, and TCRdb retains in-frame clones only, with some absent. Altogether fewer than 200,000 clones are present, more than 80% being singletons, with the ten largest covering approximately 7%. Sequenced: peripheral blood. These receptors all stem from a human donor in a cohort sampled during active COVID-19.

This chain connects TRBV6-5 to TRBJ2-1, with 8 bases aligning to TRBD1. V shed 8 bases and J 12 bases; nucleotides not matched to a gene: 9. CDR3 length: 12 residues. CDR1 is MNHEY and CDR2 is SVGAGI in the germline V gene. The CDR3 nucleotides are TGTGCCAGCGGGACCCAGGGGGCGAGGCAGTTCTTC. This codes for CASGTQGARQFF.

J is TRBJ1-2 and V is TRBV5-6; TRBD1 matches 9 bases. V trimming: 9 bases; J trimming: 8 bases; junction bases outside the gene matches: 29. In germline, CDR1 is SGHDT, CDR2 YYEEEE. The CDR3 is made up of 19 amino acids. The DNA of the CDR3 is TGTGCCACCCACGGTTGGGTCGGACCCGGGACAGGGAAAGGTTGGGGCTACACCTTC. Translating gives CATHGWVGPGTGKGWGYTF.

This sequence joins TRBV2 and TRBJ2-7, with TRBD2 matching 11 bases. The CDR3 runs to 13 residues. V lost 6 bases, J lost 3 bases, and 1 base stayed unmatched. Germline CDR1 is SNHLY and CDR2 is FYNNEI. The CDR3 sequence: CASRGTSGYEQYF. CDR3 bases: TGTGCCAGCAGGGGGACTAGCGGCTACGAGCAGTACTTC.

CDR3 bases: TGTGCCAGCAGCCCACAGGGACGAAATCAGCCCCAGCATTTT. Encoded protein: CASSPQGRNQPQHF. V gene TRBV7-3 combines with J gene TRBJ1-5, with D possibly matching TRBD1 (6 bases). The CDR3 runs 14 residues. V lost 5 bases, J lost 4 bases, and 12 bases lay in between. Germline CDR1 is SGHTA and CDR2 is FQGTGA.

V and J are TRBV6-6 and TRBJ2-7; D perhaps matches TRBD1 (6 bases). The CDR3 is made up of 12 amino acids. Germline loops: CDR1 MNHNY, CDR2 SVGAGI (reference sequence). Trimming stripped 5 bases from V and 2 bases from J, with 7 bases between. CDR3 loop: CASSGQTYEQYF. DNA of the CDR3: TGTGCCAGCAGTGGACAGACCTACGAGCAGTACTTC.

In this sample, this clone turned up a few times. V gene TRBV5-6 combines with J gene TRBJ1-5; D is undetermined. The V gene's germline CDR1 is SGHDT and CDR2 YYEEEE. The CDR3 covers 15 residues. The germline V and J ends were trimmed by 1 base and 5 bases, with 13 bases remaining between them. The CDR3 sequence: CASSLNGHGYQPQHF. CDR3 coding DNA: TGTGCCAGCAGCTTGAACGGTCACGGGTATCAGCCCCAGCATTTT.

The chain is built from TRBV24-1 and TRBJ2-1; unclear D gene. CDR1 and CDR2 (germline): KGHDR, SFDVKD. Trimming took off 4 bases at V and 8 bases at J, with 14 bases between the two ends. This CDR3 contains 14 residues. The CDR3 here is CATSDGGTLDEQFF. CDR3 nucleotides: TGTGCCACCAGTGACGGCGGCACTTTGGATGAGCAGTTCTTC.

The chain joins TRBV4-1 to TRBJ2-2; 10 bases are shared with TRBD1. J was trimmed by 7 bases and V by 4 bases; bases with no gene match: 6. Germline CDR1 MGHRA, CDR2 YSYEKL. The CDR3 loop spans 15 amino acids. CDR3 sequence reads: CASSLRQGAVGELFF. CDR3 sequence (DNA): TGCGCCAGCAGCCTTAGACAGGGGGCCGTCGGGGAGCTGTTTTTT.

J is TRBJ2-7 and V is TRBV5-4, with 9 bases identical to TRBD2. This CDR3 spans 14 amino acids. Looked up from germline, CDR1 is SGHNT and CDR2 is YYREEE (reference sequence). Trimming cost V 0 bases and J 6 bases; bases outside gene matches: 4. The CDR3 DNA reads as TGTGCCAGCAGCTTGGATCTAGCGGGGTCCGAGCAGTACTTC. Protein: CASSLDLAGSEQYF.

For this clone: At one of its ends the junction is not consistent with the germline gene, which may arise from a read error. Written as DNA, the CDR3 is TGTGCCAGCAGCGAAGACAGCTCCTATAATTCACCCCTCCACTTT. As protein: CASSEDSSYNSPLHF. The gene calls are TRBV6-1 and TRBJ1-6, with D tentatively TRBD1 (5 bases). This CDR3 is 15 amino acids long. Germline CDR1 is MNHNS and CDR2 is SASEGT.

The rearrangement links TRBV5-5 to TRBJ2-7; 12 nucleotides line up with TRBD1. J lost 7 bases, V lost 4 bases, and 18 bases had no gene match. Per the germline V gene, CDR1 is SGHKS and CDR2 is YYEKEE (reference sequence). The CDR3 extends over 18 amino acids. The CDR3, as DNA: TGTGCCAGCAGCCTCGGGACAGGGGGCCGACGGCTAGCGGAAGAGCAGTACTTC. It specifies CASSLGTGGRRLAEEQYF.

V and J are TRBV7-2 and TRBJ1-1; a possible D gene is TRBD1 (5 bases). The CDR3 has 14 residues. Germline V CDR1 and CDR2: SGHTA, FQGNSA. V shed 3 bases and J shed 1 base, with 9 bases lying between them. The CDR3 DNA sequence: TGTGCCAGCAGCTTCGACAGCGAGAACACTGAAGCTTTCTTT. This sequence encodes CASSFDSENTEAFF. The variable domain in full, completed from reference TRBV7-2 and TRBJ1-1, reads GAGVSQSPSNKVTEKGKDVELRCDPISGHTALYWYRQSLGQGLEFLIYFQGNSAPDKSGLPSDRFSAERTGGSVSTLTIQRTQQEDSAVYLCASSFDSENTEAFFGQGTRLTVV.

The chain links TRBV6-1 to TRBJ1-4, with D unclear. The CDR3 is made up of 16 amino acids. V was clipped by 2 bases and J by 3 bases, with 13 bases between them. Germline values: CDR1 MNHNS, CDR2 SASEGT. The CDR3 sequence: CASSEFEKGANEKLFF. Written as DNA, the CDR3 is TGTGCCAGCAGTGAATTCGAAAAGGGAGCTAATGAAAAACTGTTTTTT.

The V call is TRBV7-8, the J call TRBJ1-5; 11 nucleotides align to TRBD1. The ends lost 5 bases at V and 0 bases at J; junction bases unmatched: 9. Germline V CDR1 and CDR2: SGHVS, FQNEAQ. The CDR3 totals 18 residues. The CDR3 reads CASSPRDRGTYSNQPQHF. The CDR3 DNA reads as TGTGCCAGCAGCCCCCGGGACAGGGGGACTTATAGCAATCAGCCCCAGCATTTT.

The rearrangement links TRBV10-3 to TRBJ1-4; 7 bases line up with TRBD1. The J segment lost 3 bases and the V segment lost 2 bases, leaving 3 bases of the junction unmatched. The CDR3 consists of 15 residues. The germline CDR1 and CDR2 sequences are ENHRY and SYGVKD. CDR3: CAISEETGANEKLFF. CDR3 nucleotide sequence: TGTGCCATCAGTGAGGAAACAGGGGCTAATGAAAAACTGTTTTTT.

This clone occurred a few times. V and J are TRBV7-9 and TRBJ1-2; D not resolved. The CDR3 has 15 amino acids. V lost 1 base and J lost 7, with 16 bases in between. Germline values: CDR1 SEHNR, CDR2 FQNEAQ (reference sequence). The CDR3 sequence is CASSLGGQINPGYTF. CDR3 sequence (DNA): TGTGCCAGCAGCTTAGGTGGGCAGATCAATCCTGGCTACACCTTC.

This chain connects TRBV13 to TRBJ1-2; 9 bases match TRBD1. CDR3 length: 15 residues. CDR1 and CDR2 from the germline V gene are PRHDT and FYEKMQ (reference sequence). Losses at the gene ends were 4 bases for V and 5 bases for J; bases not matched to a gene: 8. Here the CDR3 DNA reads TGTGCCAGCAGCTCTGGACAGGGGATGGGGTATGGCTACACCTTC. Translated, it gives CASSSGQGMGYGYTF.

The chain couples TRBV7-2 to TRBJ2-7; D gene unclear. The germline V gene encodes CDR1 SGHTA and CDR2 FQGNSA. The CDR3 length is 14 residues. Trimming pared 0 bases from V and 4 bases from J, leaving 10 bases between. The DNA for the CDR3 is TGTGCCAGCAGCTTAGCGGGCCGCCGATACGAGCAGTACTTC. Encoded protein: CASSLAGRRYEQYF.

This sequence joins TRBV7-9 and TRBJ1-5; D is uncertain. The length of the CDR3 is 14 residues. Trimming pared 1 base from V and 5 bases from J, leaving 9 bases between. The V gene's germline CDR1 is SEHNR and CDR2 FQNEAQ (reference sequence). CDR3 amino acids: CASSLVNADQPQHF. The CDR3 DNA is TGTGCCAGCAGCTTAGTGAACGCGGATCAGCCCCAGCATTTT.

This clone was seen a few times. The chain is built from TRBV3-1 (or the pseudogene TRBV3-2) and TRBJ2-7; 8 bases align to TRBD2. The CDR3 has 14 residues. Germline V lookup: CDR1 LGHDT, CDR2 YNNKEL (reference sequence). With 7 bases clipped from V and 1 base from J, the junction kept 6 bases outside the gene matches. The CDR3 sequence: CASTRTSRSYEQYF. CDR3 DNA sequence: TGTGCCAGCACCCGGACTAGCCGATCCTACGAGCAGTACTTC.

This chain uses TRBV7-2 with TRBJ1-2, with a tentative D call TRBD1 (5 bases). V lost 5 bases to trimming and J lost 1 base, with 17 bases between them. Germline lookup yields CDR1 SGHTA and CDR2 FQGNSA. The CDR3 runs to 16 residues. Written as DNA, the CDR3 is TGTGCCAGCAGCCAATACGACAGATCCTATAACTATGGCTACACCTTC. This gives the protein CASSQYDRSYNYGYTF.

The V call is TRBV19, the J call TRBJ1-1; 8 positions match TRBD1. Trimming took 9 bases from V and 5 from J; bases not matched to a gene: 14. The germline CDR1 and CDR2 sequences are LNHDA and SQIVND (reference sequence). The CDR3 contains 15 residues. CDR3 DNA: TGTGCCAGCCGTTCAACCGGGACAGGACGAACTGAAGCTTTCTTT. Residues: CASRSTGTGRTEAFF.

The J gene is TRBJ2-7, the V gene TRBV13; 7 positions match TRBD1. Germline V lookup: CDR1 PRHDT, CDR2 FYEKMQ (reference sequence). CDR3 length equals 14 residues. V trimming: 0 bases; J trimming: 5 bases; junction bases outside the gene matches: 4. The CDR3 is CASSLGDRAHEQYF. The CDR3 nucleotides read TGTGCCAGCAGCTTAGGAGACAGGGCCCACGAGCAGTACTTC.

The chain uses TRBV11-2 and TRBJ2-3; the match to TRBD2 covers 9 bases. V was pared by 2 bases and J by 5 bases, with 5 bases of the junction left unmatched. This CDR3 contains 15 residues. Germline CDR1 and CDR2: SGHAT and FQNNGV. The CDR3 loop is CASSLWAGGRDTQYF. CDR3 coding DNA: TGTGCCAGCAGCTTATGGGCGGGGGGGAGAGATACGCAGTATTTT.

The CDR3 DNA is TGTGCCAGCAGCTCGGGGGGTAGCGGGGAACAAGAGACCCAGTACTTC. Amino acids: CASSSGGSGEQETQYF. This chain links TRBV2 with TRBJ2-5, with 8 bases fitting TRBD2. The CDR3 extends over 16 amino acids. Germline trimming cut 6 bases from V and 2 bases from J; bases unmatched to any gene: 11. CDR1 and CDR2 from the germline V gene are SNHLY and FYNNEI.

The chain is built from TRBV14 and TRBJ2-2; D is possibly TRBD1 (6 bases). The V end lost 4 bases, the J end lost 3 bases, and 9 bases lay between the germline ends. This CDR3 region has 14 residues. The germline CDR1 and CDR2 sequences are SGHDN and FVKESK. The CDR3 bases are TGTGCCAGCAGCCCCGGGACATACACCGGGGAGCTGTTTTTT. It specifies CASSPGTYTGELFF.

In its sample, this clone was seen a few times. This sequence joins TRBV4-2 and TRBJ2-7; 7 nucleotides line up with TRBD1. The germline CDR1 and CDR2 sequences are LGHNA and YNFKEQ. V was clipped by 6 bases and J by 0 bases; unmatched bases: 11. The CDR3 is 16 amino acids. This chain's CDR3 is CASSRVATGDSYEQYF. The CDR3 DNA reads TGTGCCAGCAGTAGAGTGGCTACAGGGGACTCCTACGAGCAGTACTTC.

V and J are TRBV5-1 and TRBJ2-3; tentatively, D is TRBD1 (6 bases). The germline V and J ends were trimmed by 2 bases and 1 base, with 8 bases remaining between them. The length of the CDR3 is 14 residues. Germline CDR1 and CDR2: SGHRS and YFSETQ. The CDR3 DNA reads TGCGCCAGCAGCTTTGGACAGCGCACAGATACGCAGTATTTT. Its translation is CASSFGQRTDTQYF.

The V call is TRBV3-1 (or the pseudogene TRBV3-2), the J call TRBJ1-2; 7 bases are shared with TRBD1. The junction had 3 bases not matched to a gene; V was cut back by 6 bases and J by 5 bases. The CDR3 is made up of 12 amino acids. Germline CDR1 LGHDT, CDR2 YNNKEL (reference sequence). The CDR3 bases are TGTGCCAGCAGTCAGACAGGGTATGGCTACACCTTC. Protein sequence: CASSQTGYGYTF.